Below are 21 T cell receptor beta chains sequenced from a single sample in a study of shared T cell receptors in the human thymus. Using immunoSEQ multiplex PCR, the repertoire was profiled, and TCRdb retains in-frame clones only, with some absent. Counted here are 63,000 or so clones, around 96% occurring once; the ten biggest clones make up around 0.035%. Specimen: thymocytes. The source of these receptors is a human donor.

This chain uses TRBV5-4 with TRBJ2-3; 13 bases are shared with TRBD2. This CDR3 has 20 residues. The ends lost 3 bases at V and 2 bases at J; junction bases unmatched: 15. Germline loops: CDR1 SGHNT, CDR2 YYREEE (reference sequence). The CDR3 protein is CASSSRLAGGPLDDTDTQYF. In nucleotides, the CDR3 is TGTGCCAGCAGCTCAAGACTAGCGGGGGGACCATTAGACGACACAGATACGCAGTATTTT. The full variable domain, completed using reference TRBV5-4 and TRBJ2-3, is ETGVTQSPTHLIKTRGQQVTLRCSSQSGHNTVSWYQQALGQGPQFIFQYYREEENGRGNFPPRFSGLQFPNYSSELNVNALELDDSALYLCASSSRLAGGPLDDTDTQYFGPGTRLTVL.

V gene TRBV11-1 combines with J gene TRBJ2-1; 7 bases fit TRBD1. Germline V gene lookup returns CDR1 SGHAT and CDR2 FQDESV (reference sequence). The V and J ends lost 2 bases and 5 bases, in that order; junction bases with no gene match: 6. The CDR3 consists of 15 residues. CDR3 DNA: TGTGCCAGCAGCTTAAAGCGACAGGGCGACAATGAGCAGTTCTTC. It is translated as CASSLKRQGDNEQFF.

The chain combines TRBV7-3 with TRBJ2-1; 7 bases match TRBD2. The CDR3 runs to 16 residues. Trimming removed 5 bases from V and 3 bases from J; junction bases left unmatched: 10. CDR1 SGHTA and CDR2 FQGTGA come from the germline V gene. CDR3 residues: CASSRGPGGSYNEQFF. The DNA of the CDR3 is TGTGCCAGCAGCCGTGGACCCGGGGGGAGCTACAATGAGCAGTTCTTC. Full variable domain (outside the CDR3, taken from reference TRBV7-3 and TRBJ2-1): GAGVSQTPSNKVTEKGKYVELRCDPISGHTALYWYRQSLGQGPEFLIYFQGTGAADDSGLPNDRFFAVRPEGSVSTLKIQRTERGDSAVYLCASSRGPGGSYNEQFFGPGTRLTVL.

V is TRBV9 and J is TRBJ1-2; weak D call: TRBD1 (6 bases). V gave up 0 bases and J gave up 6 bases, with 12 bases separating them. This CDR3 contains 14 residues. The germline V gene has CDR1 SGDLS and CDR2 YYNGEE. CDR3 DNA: TGTGCCAGCAGCGTAGGGTACAGGGCTCATGGCTACACCTTC. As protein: CASSVGYRAHGYTF.

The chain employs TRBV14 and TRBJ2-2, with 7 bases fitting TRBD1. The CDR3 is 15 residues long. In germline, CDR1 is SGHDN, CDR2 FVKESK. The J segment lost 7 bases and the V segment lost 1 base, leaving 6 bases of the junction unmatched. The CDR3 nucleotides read TGTGCCAGCAGCCAAGTGACAGGGTATAACGGGGAGCTGTTTTTT. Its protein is CASSQVTGYNGELFF.

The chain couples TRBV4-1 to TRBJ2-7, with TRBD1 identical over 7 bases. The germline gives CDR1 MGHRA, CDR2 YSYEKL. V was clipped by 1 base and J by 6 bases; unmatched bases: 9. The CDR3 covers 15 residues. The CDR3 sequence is CASSQVPTGMGEQYF. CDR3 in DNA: TGCGCCAGCAGCCAAGTACCGACAGGGATGGGCGAGCAGTACTTC.

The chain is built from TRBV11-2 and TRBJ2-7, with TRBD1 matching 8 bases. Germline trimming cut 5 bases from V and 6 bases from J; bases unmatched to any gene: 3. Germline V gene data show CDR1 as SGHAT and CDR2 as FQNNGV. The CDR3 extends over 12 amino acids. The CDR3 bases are TGTGCCAGCAGCCCCAGGGGGCCCGAGCAGTACTTC. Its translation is CASSPRGPEQYF.

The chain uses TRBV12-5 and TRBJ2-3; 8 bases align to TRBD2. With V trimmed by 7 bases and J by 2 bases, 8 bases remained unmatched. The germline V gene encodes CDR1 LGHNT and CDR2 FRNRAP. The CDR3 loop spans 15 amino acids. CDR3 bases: TGTGCTAGTGCCCCACCACTAGCGGCCACAGATACGCAGTATTTT. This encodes CASAPPLAATDTQYF.

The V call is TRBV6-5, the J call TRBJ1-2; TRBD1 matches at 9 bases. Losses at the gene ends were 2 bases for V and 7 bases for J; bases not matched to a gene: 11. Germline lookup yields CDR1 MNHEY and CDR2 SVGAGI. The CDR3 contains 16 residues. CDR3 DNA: TGTGCCAGCAGTTACCCCACTGCACAGGGGGCGCGTGGCTACACCTTC. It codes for CASSYPTAQGARGYTF.

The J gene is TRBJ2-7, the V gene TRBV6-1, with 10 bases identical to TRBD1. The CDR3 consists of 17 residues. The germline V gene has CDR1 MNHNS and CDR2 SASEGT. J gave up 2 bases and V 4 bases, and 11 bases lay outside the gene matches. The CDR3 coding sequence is TGTGCCAGCAGTGTGGTGACAGGGGGCCTAGGGGCCTACGAGCAGTACTTC. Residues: CASSVVTGGLGAYEQYF.

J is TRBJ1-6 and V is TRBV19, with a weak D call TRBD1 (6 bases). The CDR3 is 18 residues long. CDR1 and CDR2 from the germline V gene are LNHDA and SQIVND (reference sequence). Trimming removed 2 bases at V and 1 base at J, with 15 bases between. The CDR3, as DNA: TGTGCCAGTAGTATAACACCAGGGGTGGGTTCCTATAATTCACCCCTCCACTTT. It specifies CASSITPGVGSYNSPLHF. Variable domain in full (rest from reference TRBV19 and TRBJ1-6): DGGITQSPKYLFRKEGQNVTLSCEQNLNHDAMYWYRQDPGQGLRLIYYSQIVNDFQKGDIAEGYSVSREKKESFPLTVTSAQKNPTAFYLCASSITPGVGSYNSPLHFGNGTRLTVT.

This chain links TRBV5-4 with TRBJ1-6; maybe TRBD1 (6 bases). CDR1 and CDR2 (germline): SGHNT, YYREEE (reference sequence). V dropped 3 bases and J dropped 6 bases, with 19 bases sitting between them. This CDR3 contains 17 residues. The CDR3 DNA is TGTGCCAGCAGCTGGGGCCCGGACAGCAACGCTAATTCACCCCTCCACTTT. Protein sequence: CASSWGPDSNANSPLHF.

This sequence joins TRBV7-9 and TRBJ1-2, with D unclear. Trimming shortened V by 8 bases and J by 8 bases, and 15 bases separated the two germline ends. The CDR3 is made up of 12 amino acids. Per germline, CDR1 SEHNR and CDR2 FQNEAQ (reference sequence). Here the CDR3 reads CASLFIGEGYTF. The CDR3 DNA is TGTGCCAGCCTATTCATCGGAGAGGGCTACACCTTC.

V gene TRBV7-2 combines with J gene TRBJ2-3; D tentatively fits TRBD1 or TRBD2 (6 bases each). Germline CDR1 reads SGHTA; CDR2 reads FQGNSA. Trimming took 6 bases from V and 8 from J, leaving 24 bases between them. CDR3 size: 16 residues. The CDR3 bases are TGTGCCAGCAGTTTACTACAGGGATGCGGGAAATCTACGCAGTATTTT. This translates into CASSLLQGCGKSTQYF. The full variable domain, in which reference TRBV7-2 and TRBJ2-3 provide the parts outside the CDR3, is GAGVSQSPSNKVTEKGKDVELRCDPISGHTALYWYRQSLGQGLEFLIYFQGNSAPDKSGLPSDRFSAERTGGSVSTLTIQRTQQEDSAVYLCASSLLQGCGKSTQYFGPGTRLTVL.

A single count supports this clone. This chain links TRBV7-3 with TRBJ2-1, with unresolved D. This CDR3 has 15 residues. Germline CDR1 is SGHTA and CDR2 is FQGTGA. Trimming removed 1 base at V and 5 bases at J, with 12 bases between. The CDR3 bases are TGTGCCAGCAGCTTAAGGGCCGGAATGCACAATGAGCAGTTCTTC. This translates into CASSLRAGMHNEQFF.

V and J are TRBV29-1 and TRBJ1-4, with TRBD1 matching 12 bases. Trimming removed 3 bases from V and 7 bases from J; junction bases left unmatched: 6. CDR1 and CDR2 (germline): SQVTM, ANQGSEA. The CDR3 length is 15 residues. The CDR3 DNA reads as TGCAGCGTTGAGGGACAGGGGGCGCGGGGTGAAAAACTGTTTTTT. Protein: CSVEGQGARGEKLFF.

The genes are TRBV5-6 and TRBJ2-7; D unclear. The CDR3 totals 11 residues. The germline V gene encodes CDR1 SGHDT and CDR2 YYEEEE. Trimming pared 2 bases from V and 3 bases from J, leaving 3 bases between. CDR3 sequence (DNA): TGTGCCAGCAGCTTTCGCTACGAGCAGTACTTC. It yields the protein CASSFRYEQYF. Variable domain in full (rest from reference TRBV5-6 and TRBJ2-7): DAGVTQSPTHLIKTRGQQVTLRCSPKSGHDTVSWYQQALGQGPQFIFQYYEEEERQRGNFPDRFSGHQFPNYSSELNVNALLLGDSALYLCASSFRYEQYFGPGTRLTVT.

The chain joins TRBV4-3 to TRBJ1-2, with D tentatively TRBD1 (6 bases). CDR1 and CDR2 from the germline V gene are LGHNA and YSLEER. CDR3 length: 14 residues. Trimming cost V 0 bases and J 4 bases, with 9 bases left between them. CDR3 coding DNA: TGCGCCAGCAGCCAAGATGGGGGCACCTATGGCTACACCTTC. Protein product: CASSQDGGTYGYTF.

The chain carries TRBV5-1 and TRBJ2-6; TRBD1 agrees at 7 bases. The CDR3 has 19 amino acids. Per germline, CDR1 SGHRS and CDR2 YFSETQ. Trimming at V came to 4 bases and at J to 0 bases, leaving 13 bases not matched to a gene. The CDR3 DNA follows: TGCGCCAGCAGCGGTGCCGGGACAGCTAAATCCTCTGGGGCCAACGTCCTGACTTTC. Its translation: CASSGAGTAKSSGANVLTF.

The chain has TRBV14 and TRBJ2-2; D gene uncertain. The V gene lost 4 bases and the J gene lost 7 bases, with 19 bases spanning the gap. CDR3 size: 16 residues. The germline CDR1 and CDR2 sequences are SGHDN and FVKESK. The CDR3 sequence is CASSPDGVRPSGELFF. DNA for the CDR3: TGTGCCAGCAGCCCAGATGGCGTAAGGCCGAGCGGGGAGCTGTTTTTT.

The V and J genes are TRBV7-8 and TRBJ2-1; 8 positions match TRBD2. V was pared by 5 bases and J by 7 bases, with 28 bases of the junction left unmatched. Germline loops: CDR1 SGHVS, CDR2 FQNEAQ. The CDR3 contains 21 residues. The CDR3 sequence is CASSNKGEGRNQAGVINEQFF. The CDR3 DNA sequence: TGTGCCAGCAGCAACAAAGGGGAGGGCCGTAACCAAGCGGGGGTTATAAATGAGCAGTTCTTC.